This passage covers 21 T cell receptor beta chains from one sample sequenced in a study of cytomegalovirus exposure and HLA in healthy donors. Use of 60 Vbeta and 13 Jbeta primers characterized the PCR. Only in-frame clones appear in the TCRdb table, and some are missing; sequencing was by immunoSEQ multiplex PCR. The table includes under 70,000 clones, about nine tenths detected once. The sample taken for sequencing was PBMCs. The origin of the receptors is a woman under 40 in good health and CMV-seronegative.

DNA for the CDR3: TGTGCCAGCAGACTAGCGGACTCCTACAATGAGCAGTTCTTC. Translation gives CASRLADSYNEQFF. V and J are TRBV6-5 and TRBJ2-1; 8 bases agree with TRBD2. Trimming cost V 6 bases and J 0 bases; bases outside gene matches: 1. Germline-derived CDR1 and CDR2 are MNHEY and SVGAGI. The CDR3 sequence is 14 residues long.

The gene calls are TRBV14 and TRBJ2-7, with 9 bases that match TRBD2. V was clipped by 3 bases and J by 6 bases; unmatched bases: 6. Looked up from germline, CDR1 is SGHDN and CDR2 is FVKESK. The CDR3 sequence is 14 residues long. The CDR3 is CASSHFAGGAEQYF. In DNA, the CDR3 is TGTGCCAGCAGCCATTTTGCGGGAGGGGCCGAGCAGTACTTC.

The sample holds one count of this clone. The chain couples TRBV27 to TRBJ1-5, with 7 bases matching TRBD1. Losses at the gene ends were 5 bases for V and 6 bases for J; bases not matched to a gene: 13. CDR3 size: 16 residues. The germline V gene encodes CDR1 MNHEY and CDR2 SMNVEV (reference sequence). For the CDR3, the DNA is TGTGCCAGCAGTCTCTCCCGACAGGGTTTAGCTCAGCCCCAGCATTTT. It yields the protein CASSLSRQGLAQPQHF.

The chain is built from TRBV11-2 and TRBJ1-3; no clear D gene. The CDR3 covers 14 residues. Germline lookup yields CDR1 SGHAT and CDR2 FQNNGV. With 5 bases removed from V and 2 bases from J, the gap between germline ends came to 10 bases. CDR3 residues: CASSGGVTGNTIYF. DNA of the CDR3: TGTGCCAGCAGCGGCGGGGTAACTGGAAACACCATATATTTT.

The chain joins TRBV6-1 to TRBJ2-2; 9 nucleotides align to TRBD2. J lost 6 bases, V lost 3 bases, and 5 bases had no gene match. The CDR3 totals 15 residues. Germline V gives CDR1 MNHNS, CDR2 SASEGT. The CDR3 nucleotides read TGTGCCAGCAGTGAGAGCGGGAGGACGGCCGGGGAGCTGTTTTTT. Translated, it gives CASSESGRTAGELFF.

The gene calls are TRBV7-2 and TRBJ2-5, with D perhaps TRBD1 (6 bases). This CDR3 is built from 15 residues. Between the trimmed V and J ends, which lost 5 bases and 1 base, there was a span of 14 bases. Germline V gene data show CDR1 as SGHTA and CDR2 as FQGNSA. Here the CDR3 reads CASSPRGGTQETQYF. CDR3 DNA: TGTGCCAGCAGCCCTCGTGGGGGCACCCAAGAGACCCAGTACTTC.

V is TRBV5-1 and J is TRBJ2-1; D ambiguous. Between the trimmed V and J ends, which lost 4 bases and 7 bases, there was a span of 6 bases. Germline values: CDR1 SGHRS, CDR2 YFSETQ. CDR3 length: 11 residues. As DNA, the CDR3 is TGCGCCAGCAGCGTCGTTAATGAGCAGTTCTTC. This codes for CASSVVNEQFF. The whole variable domain, remainder taken from reference TRBV5-1 and TRBJ2-1, is KAGVTQTPRYLIKTRGQQVTLSCSPISGHRSVSWYQQTPGQGLQFLFEYFSETQRNKGNFPGRFSGRQFSNSRSEMNVSTLELGDSALYLCASSVVNEQFFGPGTRLTVL.

This clone was seen only once. The V and J genes are TRBV14 and TRBJ2-7, with 10 bases that match TRBD2. V lost 1 base to trimming and J lost 3 bases; unmatched junction nucleotides: 3. The CDR3 sequence is 15 residues long. Germline V CDR1 and CDR2: SGHDN, FVKESK. The CDR3 protein is CASSQGLAGIYEQYF. As DNA, the CDR3 is TGTGCCAGCAGCCAAGGACTAGCGGGCATCTACGAGCAGTACTTC.

V gene TRBV4-2 combines with J gene TRBJ2-3; D is perhaps TRBD2 (6 bases). This CDR3 comprises 15 residues. The V and J ends lost 0 bases and 5 bases respectively, with 12 bases between them. CDR1 is LGHNA and CDR2 is YNFKEQ in the germline V gene. DNA for the CDR3: TGTGCCAGCAGCCAAGATGGGCGGGGAGGAGATACGCAGTATTTT. As protein: CASSQDGRGGDTQYF.

The CDR3 DNA reads TGTGCCAGCAGCCAAGAGTCTTATCCCCCCTACGAGCAGTACTTC. As protein: CASSQESYPPYEQYF. The chain joins TRBV14 to TRBJ2-7; no definite D call. The CDR3 is made up of 15 amino acids. The germline CDR1 and CDR2 sequences are SGHDN and FVKESK. The V end lost 0 bases, the J end lost 2 bases, and 11 bases lay between the germline ends.

The chain combines TRBV5-6 with TRBJ2-7; the D is unclear. CDR1 is SGHDT and CDR2 is YYEEEE in the germline V gene. Trimming stripped 2 bases from V and 0 bases from J, with 6 bases between. The CDR3 is made up of 13 amino acids. CDR3 sequence reads: CASSFRYSYEQYF. The DNA of the CDR3 is TGTGCCAGCAGCTTTCGCTACTCCTACGAGCAGTACTTC.

V and J are TRBV5-4 and TRBJ1-1; a weak D match, TRBD1 (6 bases). The CDR3 sequence is 15 residues long. V was shortened by 4 bases and J by 2 bases, with 15 bases between the two germline ends. CDR1 and CDR2 from the germline V gene are SGHNT and YYREEE (reference sequence). CDR3 residues: CASSTRSGTNTEAFF. CDR3 coding DNA: TGTGCCAGCAGCACCCGTTCTGGGACAAACACTGAAGCTTTCTTT.

The chain links TRBV6-5 to TRBJ2-7; a weak D match, TRBD2 (5 bases). V lost 5 bases, J lost 7 bases, and 12 bases lay in between. CDR3 length equals 12 residues. Germline CDR1 and CDR2: MNHEY and SVGAGI. CDR3 loop: CASSLLRGEQYF. As DNA, the CDR3 is TGTGCCAGCAGTCTACTACGCGGGGAGCAGTACTTC.

V usage is TRBV5-4 and J usage is TRBJ2-2; D is unresolved. CDR3 length: 14 residues. Germline values: CDR1 SGHNT, CDR2 YYREEE (reference sequence). The germline V and J ends were trimmed by 3 bases and 4 bases, with 10 bases remaining between them. CDR3 amino acids: CASSSPGSTGELFF. CDR3 in DNA: TGTGCCAGCAGCTCCCCAGGTTCCACCGGGGAGCTGTTTTTT.

The chain joins TRBV7-2 to TRBJ1-1; perhaps TRBD1 as D (5 bases). The V end was cut by 6 bases, the J end by 6 bases, with 14 bases between. The germline V gene has CDR1 SGHTA and CDR2 FQGNSA. This CDR3 comprises 13 residues. The CDR3 region has the DNA TGTGCCAGCAGTCCGTGGGGGGACGCTGAAGCTTTCTTT. Its translation: CASSPWGDAEAFF.

This clone was observed a single time. The chain combines TRBV6-5 with TRBJ2-3, with D tentatively TRBD1 (5 bases). The CDR3 sequence is 14 residues long. Germline V gene sequence: CDR1 MNHEY, CDR2 SVGAGI. Trimming took 10 bases from V and 4 from J, leaving 18 bases between them. In DNA, the CDR3 is TGTGCCACTTCCCCTCCCCAGGGCGCAGATACGCAGTATTTT. This sequence encodes CATSPPQGADTQYF.

The rearrangement links TRBV28 to TRBJ2-7; the D gene is possibly TRBD1 (5 bases). Trimming left V 5 bases short and J 3 bases short, with 8 bases between. CDR3 size: 12 residues. Looked up from germline, CDR1 is MDHEN and CDR2 is SYDVKM. For the CDR3, the DNA is TGTGCCAGCAGTCTGCAGGGCTACGAGCAGTACTTC. Translated, it gives CASSLQGYEQYF.

The V and J genes are TRBV11-1 and TRBJ1-3; D remains ambiguous. V dropped 3 bases and J dropped 1 base, with 7 bases sitting between them. This CDR3 region has 14 residues. Germline V gene sequence: CDR1 SGHAT, CDR2 FQDESV (reference sequence). The CDR3 DNA reads TGTGCCAGCAGCTTCGGGATTTCTGGAAACACCATATATTTT. Encoded protein: CASSFGISGNTIYF.

This clone came up once. The chain recombines TRBV7-3 with TRBJ2-7, with TRBD2 matching 11 bases. Germline V gene sequence: CDR1 SGHTA, CDR2 FQGTGA. The ends lost 0 bases at V and 7 bases at J; junction bases unmatched: 5. CDR3 length: 15 amino acids. The CDR3 sequence: CASSLTLAGEREQYF. The CDR3, as DNA: TGTGCCAGCAGCTTAACACTAGCGGGAGAACGGGAGCAGTACTTC. Together with reference TRBV7-3 and TRBJ2-7, the CDR3 gives the full variable domain: GAGVSQTPSNKVTEKGKYVELRCDPISGHTALYWYRQSLGQGPEFLIYFQGTGAADDSGLPNDRFFAVRPEGSVSTLKIQRTERGDSAVYLCASSLTLAGEREQYFGPGTRLTVT.

The rearrangement links TRBV5-1 to TRBJ2-5; 8 nucleotides line up with TRBD1. The CDR3 length is 14 residues. V trimming: 6 bases; J trimming: 2 bases; junction bases outside the gene matches: 6. Per germline, CDR1 SGHRS and CDR2 YFSETQ. The CDR3, as DNA: TGCGCCAGCACCCCGGGACAGGTACAAGAGACCCAGTACTTC. Protein sequence: CASTPGQVQETQYF.

The V gene is TRBV21-1, the J gene TRBJ1-1; no DNA check was done on the table's D call, TRBD1. TRBV21-1 is designated a pseudogene. The CDR3 totals 17 residues. The CDR3 bases are TGTGCCAGCAGCCCAATACAGGGAAAGGGTATGAACACTGAAGCTTTCTTT. This sequence encodes CASSPIQGKGMNTEAFF.